The sequence of this TCR beta chain was determined in a study of PD-1 blockade in classical Hodgkin lymphoma. Germline CDR1 is LNHDA and CDR2 is SQIVND (reference sequence). Unmatched junction bases numbered 7, after V lost 3 bases and J lost 9 bases. The CDR3 has 15 amino acids. There was relapse after autologous stem cell transplantation in every patient, and there was variation in brentuximab vedotin exposure. Broader study findings: Baseline TCR diversity was reportedly lower in newly diagnosed patients than healthy donors. Complete responders possessed baseline diversity comparable to newly diagnosed patients. Individuals who commenced nivolumab within less than 1 year of ASCT were excluded.

Method: immunoSEQ multiplex PCR; TCRdb's copy keeps in-frame clones and lacks some. The table lists about 100,000 clones, approximately 90% of them singletons. With respect to this clone: The target antigen is unknown.

The material sequenced was peripheral blood mononuclear cells (PBMCs), taken before the second cycle of nivolumab. The clonotype originates from a human donor with classical Hodgkin lymphoma. V and J are TRBV19 and TRBJ1-6, with 8 nucleotides matching TRBD1. CDR3 sequence (DNA): TGTGCCAGTAGTATTGTCAGGGGGCTGGGTTCACCCCTCCACTTT. It translates to CASSIVRGLGSPLHF.